The rows below give T cell receptor beta chains drawn from one sample of a study of early T cells in non-severe SARS-CoV-2 infection. TCRdb reprocessed the 5' RACE reads with MiXCR, giving one entry per CDR3 protein. The sample lists around 30,000 distinct CDR3 sequences; around 5.4% were seen once. Sequences were obtained from whole blood. The receptor source for this set is an adult who was a healthcare worker with PCR-confirmed SARS-CoV-2 infection or an uninfected control (not recorded which). The CDR3 runs from the conserved cysteine through the conserved F or W. D genes are given only for firm matches. Where a row states a size, it is once, few, many or the class of an expanded clone; other rows omit it.

clone size	D gene	V gene	J gene	CDR3 DNA	CDR3 protein
many	.	TRBV14	TRBJ2-7	TGTGCCAGCAGCCTAGTGTTTGGGGGATCCGAGCAGTACTTC	CASSLVFGGSEQYF
.	.	TRBV20-1	TRBJ2-3	TGCAGTGCTCAGACATCCGCAGATACGCAGTATTTT	CSAQTSADTQYF
many	TRBD2	TRBV20-1	TRBJ2-5	TGCAGTGCTATCACGACTAGCGGGAGAGGCCAAGAGACCCAGTACTTC	CSAITTSGRGQETQYF
medium-sized	.	TRBV5-1	TRBJ1-2	TGCGCCAGCAGCTCATCTTCCCTGAGCTATGGCTACACCTTC	CASSSSSLSYGYTF
.	.	TRBV7-7	TRBJ1-1	TGTGCCAGCAGCTTGGAACGAAACACTGAAGCTTTCTTT	CASSLERNTEAFF
.	.	TRBV30	TRBJ1-5	TGTGCCTGGAGTGAGGGCAGGGGAATAAGTCAGCCCCAGCATTTT	CAWSEGRGISQPQHF
many	.	TRBV6-5	TRBJ2-7	TGTGCCAGCAGCCCTACTAAAGGGGGGGGCTACAATGCCTACGAGCAGTACTTC	CASSPTKGGGYNAYEQYF
many	.	TRBV6-6	TRBJ1-4	TGTGCCAGCAGGTTGGAGGGGGGTGCTGAAAAACTGTTTTTT	CASRLEGGAEKLFF
few	.	TRBV7-3	TRBJ2-5	TGTGCCAGCAGCTTCGGAGCTCGAGAGACCCAGTACTTC	CASSFGARETQYF
few	.	TRBV4-1	TRBJ2-7	TGCGCCAGCAGCCTACGCCTCGGGGGAGAGGTAACCTACGAGCAGTACTTC	CASSLRLGGEVTYEQYF
many	.	TRBV20-1	TRBJ2-7	TGCAGTGCTAGCTGGTCGGGAGACTCCTACGAGCAGTACTTC	CSASWSGDSYEQYF
.	.	TRBV20-1	TRBJ2-1	TGCAGTGCAGGAGCCTACGGTGAGCAGTTCTTC	CSAGAYGEQFF
.	TRBD1	TRBV5-4	TRBJ2-1	TGTGCCAGCAGCCAAGGACAGGCCTTGAGGGAGTTCTTC	CASSQGQALREFF
many	TRBD2	TRBV7-6	TRBJ2-7	TGTGCCAGCAGCCGGGGACTAGCGGGAGGAGGAGGTACCTACGAGCAGTACTTC	CASSRGLAGGGGTYEQYF
.	TRBD2	TRBV28	TRBJ2-3	TGTGCCAGCAATAGCGGGAGTCTAAAAGATACGCAGTATTTT	CASNSGSLKDTQYF
many	.	TRBV27	TRBJ2-3	TGTGCCAGCAGTTTGGGCCGGCACGCAATTTACACAGATACGCAGTATTTT	CASSLGRHAIYTDTQYF
many	.	TRBV11-2	TRBJ1-2	TGTGCCAGCAGCTTAGACCCGGACTTTAACTATGGCTACACCTTC	CASSLDPDFNYGYTF
few	.	TRBV7-6	TRBJ2-1	TGTGCCAGCAGCTTAACAGGGAATGAGCAGTTCTTC	CASSLTGNEQFF
.	.	TRBV19	TRBJ2-7	TGTGCCAGTAGTCCAAAGCAGGACTTCTCCTACGAGCAGTACTTC	CASSPKQDFSYEQYF
many	.	TRBV24-1	TRBJ2-3	TGTGCCACCAGCCGACCAGGGGTTAATACGCAGTATTTT	CATSRPGVNTQYF
many	.	TRBV30	TRBJ1-1	TGTGCCTGGAGTACAGGGCTTAACACTGAAGCTTTCTTT	CAWSTGLNTEAFF
many	TRBD2	TRBV6-5	TRBJ2-7	TGTGCCAGCAGTTACTCGGAAACCGGGACTAGCGGGTCGGTCTTC	CASSYSETGTSGSVF
many	.	TRBV10-3	TRBJ2-4	TGTGCCATCAGGGAGGGGGCTGTGAACATTCAGTACTTC	CAIREGAVNIQYF
many	TRBD2	TRBV7-2	TRBJ2-7	TGTGCCAGCAGCTTAGAAGGGAGCGGGAGGATCTACGAGCAGTACTTC	CASSLEGSGRIYEQYF
few	.	TRBV7-9	TRBJ2-5	TGTGCCAGCAGCTTATTGGGGCTAGACCAAGAGACCCAGTACTTC	CASSLLGLDQETQYF
many	TRBD1	TRBV5-1	TRBJ2-7	TGCGCCAGCAGCTTCGGACAGGGAGGTAGCGAGCAGTACTTC	CASSFGQGGSEQYF
many	TRBD2	TRBV20-1	TRBJ2-1	TGCAGTGCCCTGAGTAGCGGGAGGAGTGAGCAGTTCTTC	CSALSSGRSEQFF
.	.	TRBV6-4	TRBJ1-5	TGTGCCAGCAGTGTCCGGGGTGAGGGCAATCAGCCCCAGCATTTT	CASSVRGEGNQPQHF
.	TRBD1	TRBV27	TRBJ1-6	TGTGCCAGCAGTGGGACAGGGGGTCTTCGTTCACCCCTCCACTTT	CASSGTGGLRSPLHF
many	TRBD2	TRBV5-1	TRBJ2-1	TGCGCCAGCAGCCCGGGACTAAACAATGAGCAGTTCTTC	CASSPGLNNEQFF
many	.	TRBV28	TRBJ2-1	TGTGCCAGCAGTTTAGATAACACCAGGGGGGGAGAGGGTCAGTACAATGAGCAGTTCTTC	CASSLDNTRGGEGQYNEQFF
many	.	TRBV10-3	TRBJ1-2	TGTGCCATCAGTGAGTCGCGGCAGGAGCTCTATGGCTACACCTTC	CAISESRQELYGYTF
many	.	TRBV6-4	TRBJ2-3	TGTGCCAGCAGTGGGGGAGAGGGATCAGATACGCAGTATTTT	CASSGGEGSDTQYF
.	TRBD2	TRBV11-2	TRBJ2-3	TGTGCCAGCAGCGCCCAGACTAGCGGGGGCACAGATACGCAGTATTTT	CASSAQTSGGTDTQYF
many	TRBD1	TRBV5-1	TRBJ2-2	TGCGCCAGCCACATGGGACAGGGATACACCGGGGAGCTGTTTTTT	CASHMGQGYTGELFF
few	TRBD2	TRBV24-1	TRBJ2-7	TGTGCCACCAAGATCTGGGGCCGGACTAGCGGGGCCCCCTACGAGCAGTACTTC	CATKIWGRTSGAPYEQYF
few	.	TRBV20-1	TRBJ2-7	TGCAGTGCTACGGACTTCCCCGAGCAGTACTTC	CSATDFPEQYF
many	TRBD2	TRBV20-1	TRBJ2-5	TGCAGTGCTAGTGCTGCGGGAGTAGCAGAGACCCAGTACTTC	CSASAAGVAETQYF
many	TRBD2	TRBV20-1	TRBJ2-1	TGCAGTGCTAGCCTAGCGGGAGGGCCGGAGCAGTTCTTC	CSASLAGGPEQFF
.	.	TRBV29-1	TRBJ2-4	TGCAGCGTTAGGGGAGGGGTAGGGACAGACATTCAGTACTTC	CSVRGGVGTDIQYF
.	.	TRBV4-1	TRBJ2-2	TGCGCCAGCAGCCAAGATGGGCAGGTAGACACCGGGGAGCTGTTTTTT	CASSQDGQVDTGELFF
few	TRBD2	TRBV25-1	TRBJ2-1	TGTGCCAGCAACCCCAAGCAGGTGGCGGGAGGGCTCGGTGAGCAGTTCTTC	CASNPKQVAGGLGEQFF
.	.	TRBV7-6	TRBJ2-1	TGTGCCAGCAGCTTAGCAGTAAGTGCGGAGCAGTTCTTC	CASSLAVSAEQFF
many	.	TRBV6-6	TRBJ2-3	TGTGCCAGCAGTCACGGACCTCCAGGGGCAGATACGCAGTATTTT	CASSHGPPGADTQYF
few	.	TRBV20-1	TRBJ1-5	TGCAGTGCCCCTGGGGGCACCTCCTATAGCAATCAGCCCCAGCATTTT	CSAPGGTSYSNQPQHF